This TCR beta chain is drawn from a study of cytotoxic CD8 clonotypes in ibrutinib-treated CLL. Study-level findings and limits: Samples were collected at differing times from sustained-remission and progressing patients.

This clone appeared a few times. The antigen remains unidentified. Germline V gene lookup returns CDR1 SGDLS and CDR2 YYNGEE. The length of the CDR3 is 15 residues. Trimming removed 2 bases at V and 0 bases at J, with 9 bases between. Clones were read by immunoSEQ multiplex PCR, and TCRdb kept only the in-frame ones, dropping some. The sample has around 140,000 clones; approximately 80% are singletons. The sequence derives from a human donor with chronic lymphocytic leukemia. Material: PBMCs, obtained after 24 months of ibrutinib treatment. The V and J genes are TRBV9 and TRBJ1-3; tentatively, D is TRBD1 (6 bases). Written as DNA, the CDR3 is TGTGCCAGCAGCGTCGGGGGCCACTCTGGAAACACCATATATTTT. It specifies CASSVGGHSGNTIYF.